This TCR beta chain was observed in a study of blood T cell repertoires in COVID-19. Study as a whole: The United States, Italy and Spain were the sources of the acute and convalescent COVID-19 samples.

Methods used by the authors: It was from reference gene primer amplification that nucleated cell counts were estimated. Here immunoSEQ multiplex PCR was the method, and the copy in TCRdb shows in-frame clones only, minus some. Clonal size and the V and J genes are those of that table, whereas D and trimming came from the DNA. Of hundreds of thousands of clones listed, 70% to 90% were seen once; the top ten hold 0.99%. The sequencing input was peripheral blood. The clonotype was recovered from a woman in her thirties or forties who had recovered from COVID-19.

The CDR3 loop is CASSQQVGSSYEQYF. The CDR3 bases are TGCGCCAGCAGCCAACAAGTGGGGAGCTCCTACGAGCAGTACTTC. This rearrangement joins TRBV4-1 to TRBJ2-7; weak D call: TRBD2 (5 bases). The germline gives CDR1 MGHRA, CDR2 YSYEKL. The CDR3 totals 15 residues. V gave up 2 bases and J gave up 0 bases, with 11 bases separating them.